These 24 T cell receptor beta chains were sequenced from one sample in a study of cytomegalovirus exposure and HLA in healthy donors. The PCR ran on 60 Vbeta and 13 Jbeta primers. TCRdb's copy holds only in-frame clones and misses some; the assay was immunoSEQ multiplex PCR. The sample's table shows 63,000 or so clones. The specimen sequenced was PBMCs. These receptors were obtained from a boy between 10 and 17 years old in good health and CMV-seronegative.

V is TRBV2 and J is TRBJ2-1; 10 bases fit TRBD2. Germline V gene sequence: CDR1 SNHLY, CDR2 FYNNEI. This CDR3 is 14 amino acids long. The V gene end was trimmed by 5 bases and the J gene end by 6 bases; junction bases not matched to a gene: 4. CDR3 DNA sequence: TGTGCCAGCAGTACGGGACTAGCGAGCAATGAGCAGTTCTTC. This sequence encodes CASSTGLASNEQFF.

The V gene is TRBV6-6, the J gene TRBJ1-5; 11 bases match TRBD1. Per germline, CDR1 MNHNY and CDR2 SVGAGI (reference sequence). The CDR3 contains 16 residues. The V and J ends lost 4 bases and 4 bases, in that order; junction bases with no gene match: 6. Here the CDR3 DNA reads TGTGCCAGCAGTTCCGCGGACAGGGGGCAAAATCAGCCCCAGCATTTT. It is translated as CASSSADRGQNQPQHF.

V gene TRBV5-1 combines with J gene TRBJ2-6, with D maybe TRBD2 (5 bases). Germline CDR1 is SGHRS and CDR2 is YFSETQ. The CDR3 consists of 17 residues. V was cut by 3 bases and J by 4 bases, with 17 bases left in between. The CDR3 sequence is CASSSRDTVAGANVLTF. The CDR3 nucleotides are TGCGCCAGCAGCTCGAGGGATACGGTGGCAGGGGCCAACGTCCTGACTTTC.

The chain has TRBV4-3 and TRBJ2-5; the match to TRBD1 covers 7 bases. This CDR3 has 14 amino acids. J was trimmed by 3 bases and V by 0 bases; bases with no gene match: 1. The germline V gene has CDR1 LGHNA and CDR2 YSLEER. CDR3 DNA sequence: TGCGCCAGCAGCCAAGAGACAGGGAAAGAGACCCAGTACTTC. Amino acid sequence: CASSQETGKETQYF.

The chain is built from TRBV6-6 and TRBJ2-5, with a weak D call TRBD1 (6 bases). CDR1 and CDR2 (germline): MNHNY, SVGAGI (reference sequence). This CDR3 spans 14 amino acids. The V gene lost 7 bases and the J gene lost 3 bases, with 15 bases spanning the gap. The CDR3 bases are TGTGCCAGCACCTGGTCAAGACAGGAAGAGACCCAGTACTTC. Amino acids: CASTWSRQEETQYF.

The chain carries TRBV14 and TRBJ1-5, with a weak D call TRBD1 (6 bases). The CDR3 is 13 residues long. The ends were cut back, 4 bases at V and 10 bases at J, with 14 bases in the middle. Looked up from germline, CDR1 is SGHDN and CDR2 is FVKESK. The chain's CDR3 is CASSPGRGHPQHF. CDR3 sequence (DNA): TGTGCCAGCAGCCCCGGACGGGGACACCCCCAGCATTTT. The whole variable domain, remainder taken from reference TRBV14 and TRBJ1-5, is EAGVTQFPSHSVIEKGQTVTLRCDPISGHDNLYWYRRVMGKEIKFLLHFVKESKQDESGMPNNRFLAERTGGTYSTLKVQPAELEDSGVYFCASSPGRGHPQHFGDGTRLSIL.

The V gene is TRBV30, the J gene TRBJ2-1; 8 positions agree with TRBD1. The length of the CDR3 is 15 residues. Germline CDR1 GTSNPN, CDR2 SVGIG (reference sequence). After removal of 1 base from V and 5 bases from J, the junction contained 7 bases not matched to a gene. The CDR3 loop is CAWSGGRGRNNEQFF. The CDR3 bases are TGTGCCTGGAGTGGGGGCAGGGGGCGCAACAATGAGCAGTTCTTC.

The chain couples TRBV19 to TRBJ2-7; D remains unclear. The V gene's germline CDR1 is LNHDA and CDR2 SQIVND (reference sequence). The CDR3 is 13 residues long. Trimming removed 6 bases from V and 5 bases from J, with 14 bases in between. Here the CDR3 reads CASSYQSPDEQYF. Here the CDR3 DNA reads TGTGCCAGTAGCTACCAATCTCCGGACGAGCAGTACTTC. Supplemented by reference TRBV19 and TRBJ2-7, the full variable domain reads DGGITQSPKYLFRKEGQNVTLSCEQNLNHDAMYWYRQDPGQGLRLIYYSQIVNDFQKGDIAEGYSVSREKKESFPLTVTSAQKNPTAFYLCASSYQSPDEQYFGPGTRLTVT.

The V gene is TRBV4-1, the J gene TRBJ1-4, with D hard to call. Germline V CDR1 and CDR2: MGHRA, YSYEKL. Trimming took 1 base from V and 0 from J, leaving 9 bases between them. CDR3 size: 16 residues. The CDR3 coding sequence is TGCGCCAGCAGCCAAGGTGCGGCAACAACTAATGAAAAACTGTTTTTT. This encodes CASSQGAATTNEKLFF.

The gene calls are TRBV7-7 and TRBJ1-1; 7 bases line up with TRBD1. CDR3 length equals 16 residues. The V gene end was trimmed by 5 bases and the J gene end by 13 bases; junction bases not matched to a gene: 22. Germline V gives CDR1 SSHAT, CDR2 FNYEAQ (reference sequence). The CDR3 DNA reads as TGTGCCAGCAGCCCCATTACCGGGACAGCGGTGGGTGTTGGTTTCTTT. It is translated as CASSPITGTAVGVGFF.

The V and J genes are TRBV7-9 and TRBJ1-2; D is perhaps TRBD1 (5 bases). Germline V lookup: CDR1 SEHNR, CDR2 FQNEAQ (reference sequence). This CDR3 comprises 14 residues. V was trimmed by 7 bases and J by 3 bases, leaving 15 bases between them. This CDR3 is CASTRRGIDYGYTF. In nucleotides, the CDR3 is TGTGCCAGCACGCGTCGGGGGATCGACTATGGCTACACCTTC. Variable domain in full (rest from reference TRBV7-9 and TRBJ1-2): DTGVSQNPRHKITKRGQNVTFRCDPISEHNRLYWYRQTLGQGPEFLTYFQNEAQLEKSRLLSDRFSAERPKGSFSTLEIQRTEQGDSAMYLCASTRRGIDYGYTFGSGTRLTVV.

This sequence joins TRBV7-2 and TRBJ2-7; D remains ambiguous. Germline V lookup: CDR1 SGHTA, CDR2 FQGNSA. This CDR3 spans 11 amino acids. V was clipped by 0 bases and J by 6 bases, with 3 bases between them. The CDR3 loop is CASSLALEQYF. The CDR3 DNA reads TGTGCCAGCAGCTTAGCTCTCGAGCAGTACTTC.

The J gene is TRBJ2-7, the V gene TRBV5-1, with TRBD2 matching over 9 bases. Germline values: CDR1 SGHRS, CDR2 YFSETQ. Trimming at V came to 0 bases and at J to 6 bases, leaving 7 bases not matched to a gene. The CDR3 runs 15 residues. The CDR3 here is CASSLGAGGPGEQYF. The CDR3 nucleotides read TGCGCCAGCAGCTTGGGAGCGGGGGGTCCGGGCGAGCAGTACTTC.

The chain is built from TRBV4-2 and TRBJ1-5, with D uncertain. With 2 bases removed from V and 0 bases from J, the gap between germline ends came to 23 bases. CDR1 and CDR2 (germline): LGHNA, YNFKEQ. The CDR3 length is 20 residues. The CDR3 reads CASSQIISIGADGSNQPQHF. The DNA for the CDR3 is TGTGCCAGCAGCCAAATAATTTCTATCGGAGCGGATGGTAGCAATCAGCCCCAGCATTTT.

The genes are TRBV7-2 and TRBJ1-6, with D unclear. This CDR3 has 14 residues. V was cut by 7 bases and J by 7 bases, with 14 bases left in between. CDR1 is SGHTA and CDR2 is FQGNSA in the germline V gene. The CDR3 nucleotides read TGTGCCAGCATCGAGGGATACAAAAATTCACCCCTCCACTTT. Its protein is CASIEGYKNSPLHF.

The CDR3 protein is CAVSGQSNEQFF. The CDR3 bases are TGTGCCGTCTCGGGACAGTCCAATGAGCAGTTCTTC. The chain uses TRBV6-5 and TRBJ2-1, with 7 bases fitting TRBD1. The CDR3 extends over 12 amino acids. CDR1 MNHEY and CDR2 SVGAGI come from the germline V gene. Trimming removed 11 bases from V and 6 bases from J; junction bases left unmatched: 7.

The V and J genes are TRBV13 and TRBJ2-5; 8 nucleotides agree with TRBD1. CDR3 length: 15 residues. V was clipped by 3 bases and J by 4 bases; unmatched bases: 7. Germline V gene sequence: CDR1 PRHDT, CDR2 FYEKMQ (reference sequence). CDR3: CASSFLTGAAETQYF. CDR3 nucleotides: TGTGCCAGCAGCTTCCTGACAGGGGCGGCAGAGACCCAGTACTTC.

This chain's CDR3 is CASSYAGETQYF. The CDR3, as DNA: TGTGCCAGTAGTTACGCAGGAGAGACCCAGTACTTC. V usage is TRBV19 and J usage is TRBJ2-5; D not certain. CDR1 is LNHDA, CDR2 SQIVND, per germline (reference sequence). This CDR3 has 12 amino acids. With 5 bases removed from V and 4 bases from J, the gap between germline ends came to 8 bases. The full variable domain, rest sourced from reference TRBV19 and TRBJ2-5, is DGGITQSPKYLFRKEGQNVTLSCEQNLNHDAMYWYRQDPGQGLRLIYYSQIVNDFQKGDIAEGYSVSREKKESFPLTVTSAQKNPTAFYLCASSYAGETQYFGPGTRLLVL.

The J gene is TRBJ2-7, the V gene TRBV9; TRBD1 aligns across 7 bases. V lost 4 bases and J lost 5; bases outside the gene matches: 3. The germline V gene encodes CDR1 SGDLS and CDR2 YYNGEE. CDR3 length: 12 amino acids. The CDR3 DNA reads TGTGCCAGCAGCCAGCAGGGGGACGAGCAGTACTTC. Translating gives CASSQQGDEQYF.

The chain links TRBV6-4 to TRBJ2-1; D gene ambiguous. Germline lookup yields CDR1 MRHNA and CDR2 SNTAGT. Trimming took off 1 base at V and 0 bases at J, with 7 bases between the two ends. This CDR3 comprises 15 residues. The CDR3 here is CASSDYYSSYNEQFF. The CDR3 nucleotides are TGTGCCAGCAGTGACTACTATAGCTCCTACAATGAGCAGTTCTTC.

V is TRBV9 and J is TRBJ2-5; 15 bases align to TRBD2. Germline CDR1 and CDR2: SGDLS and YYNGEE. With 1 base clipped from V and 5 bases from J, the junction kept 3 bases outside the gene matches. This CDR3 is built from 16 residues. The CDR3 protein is CASSVSGTSGRETQYF. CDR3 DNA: TGTGCCAGCAGCGTATCCGGGACTAGCGGGAGGGAGACCCAGTACTTC.

CDR3 bases: TGCGCCAGCAGCGTAAGGGGAAGGGGCCCCCACGAGCAGTACTTC. Its translation: CASSVRGRGPHEQYF. This chain links TRBV4-3 with TRBJ2-7; TRBD1 might be the D (5 bases). The germline CDR1 and CDR2 sequences are LGHNA and YSLEER. Trimming stripped 5 bases from V and 5 bases from J, with 19 bases between. The CDR3 loop spans 15 amino acids.

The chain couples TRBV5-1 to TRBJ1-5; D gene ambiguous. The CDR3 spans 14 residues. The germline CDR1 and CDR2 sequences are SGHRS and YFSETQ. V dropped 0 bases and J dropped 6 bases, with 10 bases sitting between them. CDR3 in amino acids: CASSLDSLGQPQHF. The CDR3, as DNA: TGCGCCAGCAGCTTGGACAGCCTCGGTCAGCCCCAGCATTTT. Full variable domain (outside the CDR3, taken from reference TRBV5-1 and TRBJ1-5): KAGVTQTPRYLIKTRGQQVTLSCSPISGHRSVSWYQQTPGQGLQFLFEYFSETQRNKGNFPGRFSGRQFSNSRSEMNVSTLELGDSALYLCASSLDSLGQPQHFGDGTRLSIL.

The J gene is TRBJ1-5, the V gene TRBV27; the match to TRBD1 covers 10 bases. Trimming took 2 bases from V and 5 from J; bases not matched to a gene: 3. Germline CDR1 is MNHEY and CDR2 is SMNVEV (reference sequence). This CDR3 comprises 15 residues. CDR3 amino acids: CASSLVGTGDQPQHF. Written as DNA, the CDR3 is TGTGCCAGCAGTTTAGTCGGGACAGGGGATCAGCCCCAGCATTTT.